This T cell receptor (beta chain) was recovered during a study of circulating and synovial CD4+ cells in juvenile arthritis. About this clone: Its antigen is undetermined.

Points from the study as a whole: Overlap with synovium rose as more T cells were sequenced. CPL versus bulk CD4 samples: T cell genome counts differed by at least an order of magnitude. Traditional Vbeta family usage analysis missed the pathogenic-like versus bulk difference.

Trimming removed 1 base from V and 9 bases from J; junction bases left unmatched: 3. In germline, CDR1 is GTSNPN, CDR2 SVGIG (reference sequence). The CDR3 sequence is 14 residues long. TCRdb's copy holds only in-frame clones and misses some; the assay was immunoSEQ multiplex PCR. The sample contains about 2,700 clones, around 90% of which appear only once. The chain carries TRBV30 and TRBJ1-6; 10 nucleotides agree with TRBD1. Sequencing used HLA-DR+ CD4+ T cells from blood. Subset of the sample: circulating pathogenic-like lymphocytes, sorted as HLA-DR+CD14-CD3+CD4+CD25low/- blood T cells. The clonotype originates from a human donor with juvenile idiopathic arthritis. CDR3 coding DNA: TGTGCCTGGAGTGGGGACAGGGGAGGTTCACCCCTCCACTTT. Translating it yields CAWSGDRGGSPLHF.